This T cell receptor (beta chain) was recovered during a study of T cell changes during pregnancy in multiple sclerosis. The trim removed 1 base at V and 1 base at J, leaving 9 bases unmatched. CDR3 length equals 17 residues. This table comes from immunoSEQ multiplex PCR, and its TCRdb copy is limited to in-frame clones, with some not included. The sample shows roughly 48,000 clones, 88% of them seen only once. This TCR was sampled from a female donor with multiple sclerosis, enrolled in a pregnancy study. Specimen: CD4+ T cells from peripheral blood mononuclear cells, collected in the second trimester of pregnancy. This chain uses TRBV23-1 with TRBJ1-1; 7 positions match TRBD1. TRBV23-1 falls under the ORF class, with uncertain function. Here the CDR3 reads CASSQLDRGQPNTEAFF. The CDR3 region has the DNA TGCGCCAGCAGTCAATTGGACCGGGGACAGCCGAACACTGAAGCTTTCTTT.